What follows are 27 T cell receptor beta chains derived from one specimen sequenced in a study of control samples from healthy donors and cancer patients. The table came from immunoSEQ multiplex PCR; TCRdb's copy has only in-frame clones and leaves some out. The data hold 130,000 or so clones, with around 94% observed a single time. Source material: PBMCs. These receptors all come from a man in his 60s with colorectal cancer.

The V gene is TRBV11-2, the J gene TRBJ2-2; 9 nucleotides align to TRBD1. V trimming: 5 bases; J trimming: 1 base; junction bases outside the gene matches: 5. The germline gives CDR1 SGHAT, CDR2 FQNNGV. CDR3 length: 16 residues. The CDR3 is CASSTLDRGNTGELFF. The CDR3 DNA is TGTGCCAGCAGCACGCTGGACAGGGGGAACACCGGGGAGCTGTTTTTT. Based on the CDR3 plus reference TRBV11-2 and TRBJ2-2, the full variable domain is EAGVAQSPRYKIIEKRQSVAFWCNPISGHATLYWYQQILGQGPKLLIQFQNNGVVDDSQLPKDRFSAERLKGVDSTLKIQPAKLEDSAVYLCASSTLDRGNTGELFFGEGSRLTVL.

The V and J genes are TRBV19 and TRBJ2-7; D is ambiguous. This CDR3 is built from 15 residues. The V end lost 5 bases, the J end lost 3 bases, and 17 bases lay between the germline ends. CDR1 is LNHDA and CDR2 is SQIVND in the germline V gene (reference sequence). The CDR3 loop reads CASSPHSTPFYEQYF. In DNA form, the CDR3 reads TGTGCCAGTAGTCCTCATTCAACTCCATTCTACGAGCAGTACTTC.

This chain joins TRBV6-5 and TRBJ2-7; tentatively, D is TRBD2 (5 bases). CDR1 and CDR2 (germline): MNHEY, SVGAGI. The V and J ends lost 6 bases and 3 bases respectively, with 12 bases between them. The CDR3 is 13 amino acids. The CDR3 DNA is TGTGCCAGCAGACCTACGGGGATCTACGAGCAGTACTTC. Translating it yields CASRPTGIYEQYF.

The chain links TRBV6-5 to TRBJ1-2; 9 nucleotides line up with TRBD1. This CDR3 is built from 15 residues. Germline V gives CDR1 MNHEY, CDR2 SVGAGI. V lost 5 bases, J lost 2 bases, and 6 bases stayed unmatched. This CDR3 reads CASSPGTGLNYGYTF. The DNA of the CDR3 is TGTGCCAGCAGTCCCGGGACAGGGCTAAACTATGGCTACACCTTC.

CDR3 sequence reads: CASSWGQTYEQYF. DNA for the CDR3: TGTGCCAGCAGTTGGGGCCAGACCTACGAGCAGTACTTC. The rearrangement links TRBV27 to TRBJ2-7, with D possibly matching TRBD1 (5 bases). With 4 bases removed from V and 2 bases from J, the gap between germline ends came to 9 bases. The CDR3 length is 13 residues. The germline V gene has CDR1 MNHEY and CDR2 SMNVEV (reference sequence).

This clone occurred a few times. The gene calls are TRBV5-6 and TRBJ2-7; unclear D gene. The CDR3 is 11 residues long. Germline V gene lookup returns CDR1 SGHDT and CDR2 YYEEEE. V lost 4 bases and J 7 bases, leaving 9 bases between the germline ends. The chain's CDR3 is CASSPVREQYF. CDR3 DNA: TGTGCCAGCAGCCCGGTACGGGAGCAGTACTTC.

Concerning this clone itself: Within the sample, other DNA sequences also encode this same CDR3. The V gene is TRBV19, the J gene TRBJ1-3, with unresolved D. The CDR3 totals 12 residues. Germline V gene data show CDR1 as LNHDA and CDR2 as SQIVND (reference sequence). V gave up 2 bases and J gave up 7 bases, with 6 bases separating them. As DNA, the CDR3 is TGTGCCAGTAGTATACGGGAGAACACCATATATTTT. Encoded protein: CASSIRENTIYF.

This CDR3 is CASRSGTVYHEQYF. CDR3 in DNA: TGTGCCAGCAGATCCGGGACAGTTTACCACGAGCAGTACTTC. This chain connects TRBV5-4 to TRBJ2-7; 7 bases agree with TRBD1. Germline loops: CDR1 SGHNT, CDR2 YYREEE (reference sequence). Unmatched junction bases numbered 10, after V lost 5 bases and J lost 5 bases. The CDR3 loop spans 14 amino acids.

The CDR3, as DNA: TGTGCCAGCAGTTCCCCTTGGAGGGGGCAGCGCACTGAAGCTTTCTTT. This codes for CASSSPWRGQRTEAFF. This chain joins TRBV27 and TRBJ1-1; 7 bases are shared with TRBD1. The CDR3 is made up of 16 amino acids. The germline V gene encodes CDR1 MNHEY and CDR2 SMNVEV (reference sequence). V lost 4 bases to trimming and J lost 4 bases; unmatched junction nucleotides: 12.

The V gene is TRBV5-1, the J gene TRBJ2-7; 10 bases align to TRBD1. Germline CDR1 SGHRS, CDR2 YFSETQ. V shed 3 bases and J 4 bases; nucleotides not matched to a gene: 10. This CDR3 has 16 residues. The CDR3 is CASSSGQGSRFYEQYF. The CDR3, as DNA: TGCGCCAGCAGCTCGGGACAGGGGTCGCGTTTTTACGAGCAGTACTTC.

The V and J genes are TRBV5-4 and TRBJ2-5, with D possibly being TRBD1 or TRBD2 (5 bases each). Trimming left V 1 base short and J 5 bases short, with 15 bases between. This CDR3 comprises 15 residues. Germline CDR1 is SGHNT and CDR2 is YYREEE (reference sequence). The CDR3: CASSLPAGGRETQYF. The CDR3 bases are TGTGCCAGCAGCTTGCCTGCTGGGGGTAGGGAGACCCAGTACTTC.

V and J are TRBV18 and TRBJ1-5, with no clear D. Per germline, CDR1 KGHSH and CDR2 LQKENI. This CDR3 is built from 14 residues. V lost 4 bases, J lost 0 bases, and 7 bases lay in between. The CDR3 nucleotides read TGTGCCAGCTCACTCCTAGATAGCAATCAGCCCCAGCATTTT. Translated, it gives CASSLLDSNQPQHF. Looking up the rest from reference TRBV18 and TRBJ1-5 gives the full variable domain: NAGVMQNPRHLVRRRGQEARLRCSPMKGHSHVYWYRQLPEEGLKFMVYLQKENIIDESGMPKERFSAEFPKEGPSILRIQQVVRGDSAAYFCASSLLDSNQPQHFGDGTRLSIL.

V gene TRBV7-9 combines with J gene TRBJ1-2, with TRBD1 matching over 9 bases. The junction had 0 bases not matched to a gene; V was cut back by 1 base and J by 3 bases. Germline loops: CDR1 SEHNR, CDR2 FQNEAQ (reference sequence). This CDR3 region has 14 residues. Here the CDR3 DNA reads TGTGCCAGCAGCTTAGGGACAGGGGACTATGGCTACACCTTC. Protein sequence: CASSLGTGDYGYTF.

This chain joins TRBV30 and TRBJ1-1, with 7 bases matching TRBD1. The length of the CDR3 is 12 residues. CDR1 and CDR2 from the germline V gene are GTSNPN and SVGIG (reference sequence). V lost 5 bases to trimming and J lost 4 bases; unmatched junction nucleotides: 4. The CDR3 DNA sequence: TGTGCCTGGGACAGGGAGCCCACTGAAGCTTTCTTT. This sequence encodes CAWDREPTEAFF.

In DNA form, the CDR3 reads TGTGCCAGCAGCGCCACGTCGGGGGGAAACTATGGCTACACCTTC. Translated: CASSATSGGNYGYTF. The chain combines TRBV9 with TRBJ1-2; maybe TRBD1 (5 bases). This CDR3 region has 15 residues. In germline, CDR1 is SGDLS, CDR2 YYNGEE. V was clipped by 3 bases and J by 2 bases, with 14 bases between them.

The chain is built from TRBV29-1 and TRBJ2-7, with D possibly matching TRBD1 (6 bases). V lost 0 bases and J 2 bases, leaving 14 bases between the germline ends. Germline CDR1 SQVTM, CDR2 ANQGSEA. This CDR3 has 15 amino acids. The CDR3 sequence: CSVEDLRDTTYEQYF. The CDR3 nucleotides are TGCAGCGTTGAAGATCTTAGGGACACCACCTACGAGCAGTACTTC.

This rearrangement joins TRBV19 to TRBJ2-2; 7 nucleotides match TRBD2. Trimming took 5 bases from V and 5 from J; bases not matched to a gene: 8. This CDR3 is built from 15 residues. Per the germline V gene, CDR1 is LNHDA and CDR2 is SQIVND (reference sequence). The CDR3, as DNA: TGTGCCAGTAGTCCAGCGGGAAGGTCTACCGGGGAGCTGTTTTTT. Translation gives CASSPAGRSTGELFF.

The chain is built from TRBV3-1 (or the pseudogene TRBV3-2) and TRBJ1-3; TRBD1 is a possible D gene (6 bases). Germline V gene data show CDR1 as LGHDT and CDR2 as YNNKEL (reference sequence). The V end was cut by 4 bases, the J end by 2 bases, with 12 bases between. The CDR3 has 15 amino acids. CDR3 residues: CASSLQGTAGNTIYF. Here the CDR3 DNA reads TGTGCCAGCAGCCTACAGGGTACAGCTGGAAACACCATATATTTT.

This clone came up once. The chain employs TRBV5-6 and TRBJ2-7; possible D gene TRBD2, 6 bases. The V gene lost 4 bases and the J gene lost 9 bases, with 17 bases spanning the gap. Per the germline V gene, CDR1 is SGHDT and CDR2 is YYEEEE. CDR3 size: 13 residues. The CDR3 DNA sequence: TGTGCCAGCAGCGTTTACAGGCGGGGAAGGCAGTACTTC. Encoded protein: CASSVYRRGRQYF. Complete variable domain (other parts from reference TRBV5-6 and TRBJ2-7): DAGVTQSPTHLIKTRGQQVTLRCSPKSGHDTVSWYQQALGQGPQFIFQYYEEEERQRGNFPDRFSGHQFPNYSSELNVNALLLGDSALYLCASSVYRRGRQYFGPGTRLTVT.

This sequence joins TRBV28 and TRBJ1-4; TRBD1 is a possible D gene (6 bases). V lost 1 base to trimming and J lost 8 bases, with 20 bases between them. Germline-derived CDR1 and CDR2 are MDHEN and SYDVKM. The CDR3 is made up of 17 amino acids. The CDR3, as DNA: TGTGCCAGCAGTTTATCCCCGACCAGGGGTTATATGGAAAAACTGTTTTTT. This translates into CASSLSPTRGYMEKLFF.

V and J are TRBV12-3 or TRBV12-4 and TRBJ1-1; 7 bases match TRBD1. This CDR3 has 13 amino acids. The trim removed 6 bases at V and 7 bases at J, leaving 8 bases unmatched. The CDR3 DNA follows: TGTGCCAGCAGAGACAGGGAATATGGTGAAGCTTTCTTT. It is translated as CASRDREYGEAFF.

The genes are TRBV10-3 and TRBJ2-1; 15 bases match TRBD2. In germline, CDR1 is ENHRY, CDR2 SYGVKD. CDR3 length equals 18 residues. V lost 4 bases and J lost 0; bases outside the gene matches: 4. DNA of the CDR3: TGTGCCATCAGTGGGACTAGCGGGGGGGGTAGCTCCTACAATGAGCAGTTCTTC. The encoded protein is CAISGTSGGGSSYNEQFF.

CDR3 bases: TGTGCCAGCAGCCACAGCCGGCAGTGGGGTGAGCAGTTCTTC. Protein: CASSHSRQWGEQFF. The V gene is TRBV11-2, the J gene TRBJ2-1; D not resolved. Trimming shortened V by 5 bases and J by 9 bases, and 17 bases separated the two germline ends. Germline CDR1 reads SGHAT; CDR2 reads FQNNGV. This CDR3 has 14 residues.

Here the CDR3 reads CASSMVGAAAFF. The DNA of the CDR3 is TGTGCCAGTAGTATGGTGGGGGCGGCTGCTTTCTTT. The V and J genes are TRBV19 and TRBJ1-1, with D tentatively TRBD1 (6 bases). Germline CDR1 LNHDA, CDR2 SQIVND (reference sequence). Trimming cost V 3 bases and J 11 bases, with 13 bases left between them. This CDR3 has 12 amino acids.

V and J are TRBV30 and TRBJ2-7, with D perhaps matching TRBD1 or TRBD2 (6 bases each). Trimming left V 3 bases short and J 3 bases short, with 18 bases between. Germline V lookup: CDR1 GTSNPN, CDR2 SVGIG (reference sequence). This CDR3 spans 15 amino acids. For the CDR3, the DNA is TGTGCCTGGAGCGACCAGGTCGGGGGCCTCTACGAGCAGTACTTC. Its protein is CAWSDQVGGLYEQYF. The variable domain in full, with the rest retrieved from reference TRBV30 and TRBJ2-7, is SQTIHQWPATLVQPVGSPLSLECTVEGTSNPNLYWYRQAAGRGLQLLFYSVGIGQISSEVPQNLSASRPQDRQFILSSKKLLLSDSGFYLCAWSDQVGGLYEQYFGPGTRLTVT.

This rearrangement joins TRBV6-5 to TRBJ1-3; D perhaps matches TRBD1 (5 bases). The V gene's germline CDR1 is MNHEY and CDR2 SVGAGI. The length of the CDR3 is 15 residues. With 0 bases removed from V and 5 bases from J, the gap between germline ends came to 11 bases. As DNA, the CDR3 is TGTGCCAGCAGTTACTCGCGGTCAGGGCGAAACACCATATATTTT. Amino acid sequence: CASSYSRSGRNTIYF.

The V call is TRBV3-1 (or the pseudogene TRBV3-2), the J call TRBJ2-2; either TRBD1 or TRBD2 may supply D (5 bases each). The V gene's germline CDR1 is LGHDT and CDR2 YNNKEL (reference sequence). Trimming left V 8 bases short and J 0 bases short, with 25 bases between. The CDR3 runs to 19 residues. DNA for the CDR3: TGTGCCAGCGCCCCTCATCGGCCGGGACCAGACACGAACACCGGGGAGCTGTTTTTT. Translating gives CASAPHRPGPDTNTGELFF.